This is a list of T cell receptor beta chains from one sample in a study of CD8 T cells in ankylosing spondylitis. TCRdb re-called the 5' RACE reads with MiXCR, one entry per CDR3 protein. The sample consists of a few hundred thousand distinct CDR3 sequences, approximately 22% of them appearing once. Sequencing was carried out using blood, either unsorted or a sorted T cell fraction (not recorded which). The receptor set was obtained from a male donor with ankylosing spondylitis or in good health (not recorded which). Both conserved end residues are part of each CDR3. The order of the fields is CDR3 DNA, CDR3 protein, clone size, V gene, J gene, D gene. D genes are given only for firm matches. The listing skips clone size in some rows; elsewhere it reads once, few, many or a size class.

CDR3nt: TGCGCCAGCAGCCAAGAAGGGAGAGGGGCAGAGACCCAGTACTTC
CDR3aa: CASSQEGRGAETQYF
abundance: -
v_gene: TRBV4-1
j_gene: TRBJ2-5
d_gene: -

CDR3nt: TGTGCCAGCAGCTTAGTAGCGGCGGGGGCCGGGAAGACCCAGTACTTC
CDR3aa: CASSLVAAGAGKTQYF
abundance: few
v_gene: TRBV11-2
j_gene: TRBJ2-5
d_gene: -

CDR3nt: TGTGCCAGCAGTTACCACTCCCCGGGCGGGGGGGGAACAGATACGCAGTATTTT
CDR3aa: CASSYHSPGGGGTDTQYF
abundance: few
v_gene: TRBV6-5
j_gene: TRBJ2-3
d_gene: TRBD2

CDR3nt: TGTGCCAGCAGTTTCGGGACAGCACAGTTCTTC
CDR3aa: CASSFGTAQFF
abundance: -
v_gene: TRBV6-5
j_gene: TRBJ2-1
d_gene: TRBD1

CDR3nt: TGTGCCAGCAGCATATGGTCCAATGAGCAGTTCTTC
CDR3aa: CASSIWSNEQFF
abundance: -
v_gene: TRBV3-1
j_gene: TRBJ2-1
d_gene: -

CDR3nt: TGCGCCAGCAGCAGGGACAGGGGCAAAAATGAGCAGTTCTTC
CDR3aa: CASSRDRGKNEQFF
abundance: few
v_gene: TRBV4-1
j_gene: TRBJ2-1
d_gene: TRBD1

CDR3nt: TGCGCCAGCAGCCAAGACACGGGGGACTATGGCTACACCTTC
CDR3aa: CASSQDTGDYGYTF
abundance: few
v_gene: TRBV4-1
j_gene: TRBJ1-2
d_gene: -

CDR3nt: TGTGCCACCAGCAGAGATCCCGGGGGCATCTCCTACGAGCAGTACTTC
CDR3aa: CATSRDPGGISYEQYF
abundance: -
v_gene: TRBV15
j_gene: TRBJ2-7
d_gene: -

CDR3nt: TGCAGCGGTACAGGGGACACTGAAGCTTTCTTT
CDR3aa: CSGTGDTEAFF
abundance: few
v_gene: TRBV29-1
j_gene: TRBJ1-1
d_gene: TRBD1

CDR3nt: TGTGCCAGCAGTTTGCAGCAGGGTTACACCGGGGAGCTGTTTTTT
CDR3aa: CASSLQQGYTGELFF
abundance: -
v_gene: TRBV12-3/TRBV12-4
j_gene: TRBJ2-2
d_gene: -

CDR3nt: TGTGCCAGCAGTTCTGTAGCGGGGGGGGACCCAGATACGCAGTATTTT
CDR3aa: CASSSVAGGDPDTQYF
abundance: few
v_gene: TRBV12-3/TRBV12-4
j_gene: TRBJ2-3
d_gene: TRBD2

CDR3nt: TGTGCCAGCGGCCGGGACAGCGACCCCTACGAGCAGTACTTC
CDR3aa: CASGRDSDPYEQYF
abundance: -
v_gene: TRBV6-1
j_gene: TRBJ2-7
d_gene: TRBD1

CDR3nt: TGCGCCAGCAGCCAACTCCCTTCCTACGAGCAGTACTTC
CDR3aa: CASSQLPSYEQYF
abundance: few
v_gene: TRBV4-1
j_gene: TRBJ2-7
d_gene: -

CDR3nt: TGTGCCAGCAGCCCCTCCCCACAGTTGGGGGGAGAGACCCAGTACTTC
CDR3aa: CASSPSPQLGGETQYF
abundance: -
v_gene: TRBV5-5
j_gene: TRBJ2-5
d_gene: -

CDR3nt: TGCAGTGCTAGGGGTCTAGGGGGGCAGAGTGAGTACTTC
CDR3aa: CSARGLGGQSEYF
abundance: few
v_gene: TRBV20-1
j_gene: TRBJ2-5
d_gene: -

CDR3nt: TGCAGTGCTACGAGCGGGGGAGAGACCCAGTACTTC
CDR3aa: CSATSGGETQYF
abundance: -
v_gene: TRBV20-1
j_gene: TRBJ2-5
d_gene: TRBD2

CDR3nt: TGTGCCAGCAGTTCGGGACTAGCGGGGGTCTACGAGCAGTACTTC
CDR3aa: CASSSGLAGVYEQYF
abundance: -
v_gene: TRBV12-3/TRBV12-4
j_gene: TRBJ2-7
d_gene: TRBD2

CDR3nt: TGTGCCACGACAGGGGATGGCGGGGAGCTGTTTTTT
CDR3aa: CATTGDGGELFF
abundance: many
v_gene: TRBV10-3
j_gene: TRBJ2-2
d_gene: TRBD1

CDR3nt: TGCAGTGCTAGAGATCTGTTTCCGGTGGGCACAGATACGCAGTATTTT
CDR3aa: CSARDLFPVGTDTQYF
abundance: few
v_gene: TRBV20-1
j_gene: TRBJ2-3
d_gene: -

CDR3nt: TGTGCCAGCAGCCATTCCCGCCGGGAGCGAAGCACAGATACGCAGTATTTT
CDR3aa: CASSHSRRERSTDTQYF
abundance: -
v_gene: TRBV4-2
j_gene: TRBJ2-3
d_gene: -

CDR3nt: TGTGCCAGCAGCTGGAGGCCCGGGGAGCTGTTTTTT
CDR3aa: CASSWRPGELFF
abundance: few
v_gene: TRBV7-6
j_gene: TRBJ2-2
d_gene: -

CDR3nt: TGTGCCAGTAGTATCGGGGGTGCTGGGGCCAACGTCCTGACTTTC
CDR3aa: CASSIGGAGANVLTF
abundance: -
v_gene: TRBV19
j_gene: TRBJ2-6
d_gene: -

CDR3nt: TGTGCCAGCAGAGGGAGGGATGACAGATCCCTCACAGATACGCAGTATTTT
CDR3aa: CASRGRDDRSLTDTQYF
abundance: few
v_gene: TRBV3-1
j_gene: TRBJ2-3
d_gene: TRBD2

CDR3nt: TGTGCCAGCAGCTTAGCGCTCGGCAGCCGACTTGGGGGGAACACTGAAGCTTTCTTT
CDR3aa: CASSLALGSRLGGNTEAFF
abundance: few
v_gene: TRBV11-1
j_gene: TRBJ1-1
d_gene: -

CDR3nt: TGCAGTGCTACGCAGGGGTTGGGTACTGAAGCTTTCTTT
CDR3aa: CSATQGLGTEAFF
abundance: -
v_gene: TRBV20-1
j_gene: TRBJ1-1
d_gene: -

CDR3nt: TGTGCCAGCACGCTCGGAGGTGACACTGAAGCTTTCTTT
CDR3aa: CASTLGGDTEAFF
abundance: -
v_gene: TRBV12-3/TRBV12-4
j_gene: TRBJ1-1
d_gene: -

CDR3nt: TGTGCCAGCAGCCAAGATAGCATTGGCGAGCAGTACTTC
CDR3aa: CASSQDSIGEQYF
abundance: few
v_gene: TRBV3-1
j_gene: TRBJ2-7
d_gene: -

CDR3nt: TGTGCCACCAGCCTCAGGGGGGTGAATAGCAATCAGCCCCAGCATTTT
CDR3aa: CATSLRGVNSNQPQHF
abundance: -
v_gene: TRBV15
j_gene: TRBJ1-5
d_gene: TRBD1

CDR3nt: TGTGCCAGCAGTTTAGCCAGTCGTACGGGGTATGGTGAGCAGTTCTTC
CDR3aa: CASSLASRTGYGEQFF
abundance: few
v_gene: TRBV12-3/TRBV12-4
j_gene: TRBJ2-1
d_gene: -

CDR3nt: TGTGCCAGCAGTTTAAGTTATGCCTACGAGCAGTACTTC
CDR3aa: CASSLSYAYEQYF
abundance: -
v_gene: TRBV27
j_gene: TRBJ2-7
d_gene: -

CDR3nt: TGCGCCAGCAGCTTCTTTGGACTTAGCACAGATACGCAGTATTTT
CDR3aa: CASSFFGLSTDTQYF
abundance: -
v_gene: TRBV5-1
j_gene: TRBJ2-3
d_gene: -

CDR3nt: TGTGCCTGGTCTAGCGGCGTCCACGAGCAGTACTTC
CDR3aa: CAWSSGVHEQYF
abundance: -
v_gene: TRBV30
j_gene: TRBJ2-7
d_gene: TRBD2

CDR3nt: TGTGCCAGCACTCTGGGAAGCTACGAGCAGTACTTC
CDR3aa: CASTLGSYEQYF
abundance: few
v_gene: TRBV12-3/TRBV12-4
j_gene: TRBJ2-7
d_gene: -

CDR3nt: TGTGCCAGCAGTGTGAGGGAAGAAGCAGATACGCAGTATTTT
CDR3aa: CASSVREEADTQYF
abundance: few
v_gene: TRBV28
j_gene: TRBJ2-3
d_gene: -

CDR3nt: TGCGCCAGCAGCTCGAAAGGACTAGCGGGGGGGCGAGGGTGGTACGAGCAGTACTTC
CDR3aa: CASSSKGLAGGRGWYEQYF
abundance: -
v_gene: TRBV5-1
j_gene: TRBJ2-7
d_gene: TRBD2

CDR3nt: TGTGCCATCAGTGACCCGGGGGGCCAATACAATGAGCAGTTCTTC
CDR3aa: CAISDPGGQYNEQFF
abundance: -
v_gene: TRBV10-3
j_gene: TRBJ2-1
d_gene: -

CDR3nt: TGCAGCGTTGCCCAGGGGGAGCAGTACTTC
CDR3aa: CSVAQGEQYF
abundance: few
v_gene: TRBV29-1
j_gene: TRBJ2-5
d_gene: TRBD1

CDR3nt: TGTGCCAGCACCGGAGGGGGGACCTACGAGCAGTACTTC
CDR3aa: CASTGGGTYEQYF
abundance: -
v_gene: TRBV2
j_gene: TRBJ2-7
d_gene: -

CDR3nt: TGTGCCAGCAGCGCCATCCCGGACAGTCCTATTCAGTACTTC
CDR3aa: CASSAIPDSPIQYF
abundance: -
v_gene: TRBV5-6
j_gene: TRBJ2-4
d_gene: -

CDR3nt: TGTGCCAGCAGCCCCCCGGGGGCCCACGAGCAGTACTTC
CDR3aa: CASSPPGAHEQYF
abundance: few
v_gene: TRBV7-9
j_gene: TRBJ2-7
d_gene: -

CDR3nt: TGTGCCAGCTCACCAGTCCCGGGACGGCAGAACACCGGGGAGCTGTTTTTT
CDR3aa: CASSPVPGRQNTGELFF
abundance: -
v_gene: TRBV18
j_gene: TRBJ2-2
d_gene: -

CDR3nt: TGTGCCAGCAGCCACGAAACCTACGAGCAGTACTTC
CDR3aa: CASSHETYEQYF
abundance: -
v_gene: TRBV6-6
j_gene: TRBJ2-7
d_gene: -

CDR3nt: TGTGCCATCAGTGAGTCGACAGAGAGAATTTACGAGCAGTACTTC
CDR3aa: CAISESTERIYEQYF
abundance: -
v_gene: TRBV10-3
j_gene: TRBJ2-7
d_gene: -

CDR3nt: TGTGCCAGCAGCGCAAGCGGGGGGACAACAGATACGCAGTATTTT
CDR3aa: CASSASGGTTDTQYF
abundance: few
v_gene: TRBV7-9
j_gene: TRBJ2-3
d_gene: TRBD2

CDR3nt: TGTGCCAGCAGTTTTAGAGGCCTTCTAGCCGGGGAGCTGTTTTTT
CDR3aa: CASSFRGLLAGELFF
abundance: few
v_gene: TRBV28
j_gene: TRBJ2-2
d_gene: -

CDR3nt: TGCAGTGCTAGTAGCCGTTCGGCCAAAAACATTCAGTACTTC
CDR3aa: CSASSRSAKNIQYF
abundance: -
v_gene: TRBV20-1
j_gene: TRBJ2-4
d_gene: -

CDR3nt: TGTGCCAGCAGCCAAGATTATCAGGGTAACACCGGGGAGCTGTTTTTT
CDR3aa: CASSQDYQGNTGELFF
abundance: -
v_gene: TRBV3-1
j_gene: TRBJ2-2
d_gene: -

CDR3nt: TGTGCCCTCACCAAAAGAGTTGGGGCGGGGGGACCCTACAATGAGCAGTTCTTC
CDR3aa: CALTKRVGAGGPYNEQFF
abundance: -
v_gene: TRBV12-3/TRBV12-4
j_gene: TRBJ2-1
d_gene: TRBD2

CDR3nt: TGTGCCAGCAGTTTAACCGGGATTAGCAATCAGCCCCAGCATTTT
CDR3aa: CASSLTGISNQPQHF
abundance: few
v_gene: TRBV12-3/TRBV12-4
j_gene: TRBJ1-5
d_gene: -

CDR3nt: TGTGCCAGCAGTGATCCCCCCAACGAGCAGTTCTTC
CDR3aa: CASSDPPNEQFF
abundance: few
v_gene: TRBV2
j_gene: TRBJ2-1
d_gene: -

CDR3nt: TGCAGTGCTAGAGGGCTAGCGGACACAGATACGCAGTATTTT
CDR3aa: CSARGLADTDTQYF
abundance: -
v_gene: TRBV20-1
j_gene: TRBJ2-3
d_gene: TRBD2

CDR3nt: TGTGCCAGCAGCACAGCGGGCCCCTACGAGCAGTACTTC
CDR3aa: CASSTAGPYEQYF
abundance: -
v_gene: TRBV27
j_gene: TRBJ2-7
d_gene: -

CDR3nt: TGTGCCACCAGCAGAGAATACGGCTCCTCCTACGAGCAGTACTTC
CDR3aa: CATSREYGSSYEQYF
abundance: -
v_gene: TRBV15
j_gene: TRBJ2-7
d_gene: -

CDR3nt: TGCAGCGCCGGAGGACAGGGACAAGAGACCCAGTACTTC
CDR3aa: CSAGGQGQETQYF
abundance: few
v_gene: TRBV29-1
j_gene: TRBJ2-5
d_gene: TRBD1